This T cell receptor beta chain was sequenced during a study of cytomegalovirus exposure and HLA in healthy donors. The PCR made use of 60 Vbeta and 13 Jbeta primers. The method was immunoSEQ multiplex PCR; TCRdb's version includes in-frame clones alone and lacks a portion of them. Counted here are approximately 130,000 clones, over 60% occurring once; the ten biggest clones make up about 2%. The V gene's germline CDR1 is LNHDA and CDR2 SQIVND (reference sequence). V was trimmed by 1 base and J by 11 bases, leaving 10 bases between them. The CDR3 loop spans 12 amino acids. Specimen: PBMCs. V is TRBV19 and J is TRBJ2-3, with TRBD2 as a possible D gene (6 bases). The sequence was collected from a female donor in good health and CMV-seropositive. CDR3 coding DNA: TGTGCCAGTAGTATAGCGGGGGAGGAGCAGTATTTT. This translates into CASSIAGEEQYF. Variable domain in full (rest from reference TRBV19 and TRBJ2-3): DGGITQSPKYLFRKEGQNVTLSCEQNLNHDAMYWYRQDPGQGLRLIYYSQIVNDFQKGDIAEGYSVSREKKESFPLTVTSAQKNPTAFYLCASSIAGEEQYFGPGTRLTVL.